A selection of T cell receptor beta chains follows, all from one sample in a study of shared clonotypes between healthy human individuals. Sequenced by immunoSEQ multiplex PCR; TCRdb stores in-frame clones only, minus some. The top ten clones hold more than 0.3% of a sample with roughly 410,000 clones, about 96% of them seen once. The sequenced material came from memory CD8+ T cells sorted from blood. The receptors come from a man under 40 in good health. Each CDR3 is given with its conserved first and last residue. The D gene is left open where the match is weak. Clone size, where shown, is once, few, many, or a class for clones that have expanded.

TRBV6-5	TRBJ2-2	NA	NA	CASSSFTGELFF	TGTGCCAGCAGTTCCTTTACCGGGGAGCTGTTTTTT
TRBV7-9	TRBJ2-2	NA	TRBD1	CASRQGANTGELFF	TGTGCCAGCAGACAGGGGGCGAACACCGGGGAGCTGTTTTTT
TRBV25-1	TRBJ2-5	NA	TRBD2	CASSELTSGRETQYF	TGTGCCAGCAGTGAATTAACTAGCGGTAGGGAGACCCAGTACTTC
TRBV15	TRBJ1-4	NA	NA	CATSRDQTATNEKLFF	TGTGCCACCAGCAGAGATCAGACCGCAACTAATGAAAAACTGTTTTTT
TRBV13	TRBJ2-5	once	TRBD2	CASSTEGSGRRTQYF	TGTGCCAGCAGCACAGAGGGCAGCGGGAGAAGGACCCAGTACTTC
TRBV2	TRBJ2-1	NA	NA	CASRERVWNEQFF	TGTGCCAGCCGGGAACGTGTTTGGAATGAGCAGTTCTTC
TRBV7-8	TRBJ2-1	NA	TRBD1	CASSSAGTVGEQFF	TGTGCCAGCAGCTCGGCCGGGACAGTCGGCGAGCAGTTCTTC
TRBV6-4	TRBJ2-1	NA	TRBD2	CASSVWRLAGIVDEQFF	TGTGCCAGCAGTGTGTGGAGACTAGCGGGTATTGTGGATGAGCAGTTCTTC
TRBV6-1	TRBJ1-4	NA	TRBD1	CASSSGQGYEKLFF	TGTGCCAGCAGCAGTGGACAGGGGTATGAAAAACTGTTTTTT
TRBV2	TRBJ2-7	once	NA	CASDSALDSYEQYF	TGTGCCAGCGATTCGGCCCTCGACTCCTACGAGCAGTACTTC
TRBV28	TRBJ2-7	once	NA	CASTGGSISREQYF	TGTGCCAGCACCGGGGGCAGTATAAGTCGCGAGCAGTACTTC
TRBV7-8	TRBJ1-2	NA	TRBD1	CASSPRDRGRWGYGYTF	TGTGCCAGCAGCCCCCGGGACAGGGGGCGCTGGGGCTATGGCTACACCTTC
TRBV11-2	TRBJ2-4	NA	NA	CASSANIQYF	TGTGCCAGCAGCGCGAACATTCAGTACTTC
TRBV28	TRBJ2-7	NA	NA	CASSLLARLSYEQYF	TGTGCCAGCAGTTTATTGGCCCGCCTCTCCTACGAGCAGTACTTC
TRBV19	TRBJ2-1	NA	TRBD2	CASSPTSGAYNEQFF	TGTGCCAGTTCCCCGACTAGCGGGGCCTACAATGAGCAGTTCTTC
TRBV9	TRBJ2-5	NA	TRBD1	CASSVVGQIKIQETQYF	TGTGCCAGCAGCGTAGTGGGACAGATCAAGATCCAAGAGACCCAGTACTTC
TRBV18	TRBJ2-5	once	TRBD2	CASHGGRHAQETQYF	TGTGCCAGTCATGGCGGGAGGCATGCCCAAGAGACCCAGTACTTC
TRBV5-6	TRBJ1-4	NA	NA	CASSPRYSNEKLFF	TGTGCCAGCAGCCCCAGGTACTCTAATGAAAAACTGTTTTTT
TRBV9	TRBJ2-5	once	TRBD2	CASSGTSGQETQYF	TGTGCCAGCAGCGGGACTAGCGGGCAAGAGACCCAGTACTTC
TRBV6-5	TRBJ2-3	NA	TRBD2	CASSRGTSGRDTQYF	TGTGCCAGCAGTAGGGGGACTAGCGGGAGAGATACGCAGTATTTT
TRBV11-2	TRBJ2-2	once	TRBD1	CASSLGQGATGELFF	TGTGCCAGCAGCTTAGGACAGGGGGCCACCGGGGAGCTGTTTTTT
TRBV4-1	TRBJ2-4	NA	NA	CASSQGAGTAKNIQYF	TGCGCCAGCAGCCAAGGAGCCGGGACAGCCAAAAACATTCAGTACTTC
TRBV19	TRBJ2-7	NA	TRBD1	CASSMGTGGEQYF	TGTGCCAGTAGTATGGGGACAGGGGGCGAGCAGTACTTC
TRBV7-2	TRBJ1-1	NA	TRBD1	CASSLGTGLNTEAFF	TGTGCCAGCAGCTTAGGGACAGGACTGAACACTGAAGCTTTCTTT
TRBV27	TRBJ1-5	NA	NA	CASSFTGSGQPQHF	TGTGCCAGCAGTTTTACAGGGAGCGGTCAGCCCCAGCATTTT
TRBV10-2	TRBJ2-7	NA	NA	CASSVAGAYEQYF	TGCGCCAGCAGTGTGGCAGGGGCCTACGAGCAGTACTTC
TRBV19	TRBJ2-7	NA	NA	CASSIEFEGYEQYF	TGTGCCAGTAGTATCGAGTTCGAGGGGTACGAGCAGTACTTC
TRBV5-1	TRBJ1-1	NA	NA	CASSLASMNTEAFF	TGCGCCAGCAGCTTGGCCTCGATGAACACTGAAGCTTTCTTT
TRBV29-1	TRBJ2-3	NA	NA	CSVESRLTDTQYF	TGCAGCGTTGAAAGTCGGTTGACAGATACGCAGTATTTT
TRBV7-2	TRBJ2-1	NA	TRBD2	CASSLEASGIRNEQFF	TGTGCCAGCAGCTTAGAAGCTAGCGGGATTCGCAATGAGCAGTTCTTC
TRBV27	TRBJ2-7	NA	TRBD2	CASSLSLAGAEQYF	TGTGCCAGCAGTTTATCACTAGCGGGAGCCGAGCAGTACTTC
TRBV4-1	TRBJ2-3	NA	TRBD2	CASSQGLAGGPDTQYF	TGCGCCAGCAGCCAAGGACTAGCGGGAGGGCCAGATACGCAGTATTTT
TRBV5-8	TRBJ1-4	NA	NA	CASSFPGGMTNEKLFF	TGTGCCAGCAGCTTTCCAGGCGGGATGACTAATGAAAAACTGTTTTTT
TRBV5-6	TRBJ2-6	NA	NA	CASSLFGSGANVLTF	TGTGCCAGCAGCTTGTTCGGTAGCGGGGCCAACGTCCTGACTTTC
TRBV5-1	TRBJ2-3	NA	NA	CASSLDRGRTTDTQYF	TGCGCCAGCAGCTTGGACCGGGGTCGTACCACGGATACGCAGTATTTT
TRBV5-4	TRBJ1-1	NA	NA	CASSLDPIRWGLNTEAFF	TGTGCCAGCAGCTTAGATCCGATAAGGTGGGGATTGAACACTGAAGCTTTCTTT
TRBV30	TRBJ1-4	NA	NA	CAWSRTRGNEKLFF	TGTGCCTGGAGTAGGACCCGGGGGAATGAAAAACTGTTTTTT
TRBV27	TRBJ2-7	NA	TRBD2	CASSRTSAGSYEQYF	TGTGCCAGCAGTCGGACTAGCGCAGGCTCCTACGAGCAGTACTTC
TRBV11-2	TRBJ2-3	NA	NA	CASTSQNPTDTQYF	TGTGCCAGCACCTCCCAGAATCCCACAGATACGCAGTATTTT
TRBV5-1	TRBJ2-3	NA	TRBD1	CASSTDRGKDTQYF	TGCGCCAGCAGCACGGACAGGGGAAAAGATACGCAGTATTTT
TRBV1	TRBJ2-1	NA	NA	CTSNHLAEAKNEQFF	TGCACCAGCAATCACCTAGCGGAAGCTAAGAATGAGCAGTTCTTC
TRBV15	TRBJ2-2	NA	NA	CATSRDRGLGELFF	TGTGCCACCAGCAGAGATCGGGGTCTCGGGGAGCTGTTTTTT